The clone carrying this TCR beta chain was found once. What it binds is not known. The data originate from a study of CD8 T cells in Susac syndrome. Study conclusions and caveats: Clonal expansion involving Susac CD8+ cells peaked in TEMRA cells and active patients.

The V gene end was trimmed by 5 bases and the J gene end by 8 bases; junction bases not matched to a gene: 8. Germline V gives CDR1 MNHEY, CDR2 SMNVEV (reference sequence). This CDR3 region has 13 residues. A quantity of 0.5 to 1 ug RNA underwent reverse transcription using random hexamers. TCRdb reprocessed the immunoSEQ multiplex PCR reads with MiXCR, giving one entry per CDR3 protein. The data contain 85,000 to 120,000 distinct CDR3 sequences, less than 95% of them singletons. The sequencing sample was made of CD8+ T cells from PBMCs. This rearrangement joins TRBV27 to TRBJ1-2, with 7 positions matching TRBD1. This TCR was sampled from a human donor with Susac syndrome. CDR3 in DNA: TGTGCCAGCAGTCCCCGACAGGGCGTGGGCTACACCTTC. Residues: CASSPRQGVGYTF.